The T cell receptor (beta chain) under discussion was sequenced for a study of T cells in Graves' hyperthyroidism and ophthalmopathy. RNA transcripts served as the template for amplifying TCR beta CDR3 regions. Researchers ran a first-round RT-PCR on the TCR CDR3 using the HTBI primer set. TCRdb re-analysed the multiplex PCR reads in MiXCR, keeping a single row per CDR3 protein. The sample includes 450,000 to 600,000 distinct CDR3 sequences, around 13% of them seen just once. Germline CDR1 GTSNPN, CDR2 SVGIG (reference sequence). The V gene end was trimmed by 0 bases and the J gene end by 6 bases; junction bases not matched to a gene: 12. The CDR3 consists of 17 residues. This clonotype was seen many times.

The source of this sequence is a woman aged 40 to 50 with Graves' hyperthyroidism. This chain connects TRBV30 to TRBJ1-4; 8 bases are a match to TRBD1. The specimen was blood. The CDR3 is CAWSVGQGYSFYEKLFF. For the CDR3, the DNA is TGTGCCTGGAGTGTCGGACAGGGATATTCGTTTTATGAAAAACTGTTTTTT.